This entry is about one TCR beta chain. The clone's antigen remains unknown. No base qualities exist here, and no much larger clone lies one base off it. The germline V gene encodes CDR1 MRHNA and CDR2 SNTAGT. The CDR3 covers 13 residues, taking in both the cysteine and the phenylalanine. Of all the DNA, just the CDR3 is kept, 39 bases in frame from base 1. V and J are truncated by 4 bases and 3 bases respectively, leaving an intervening sequence of 9 bases. Genomic DNA was extracted with the Qiagen DNeasy kit from unsorted PBMCs and from negatively selected CD4+ and CD8+ fractions. TCR beta CDR3 regions were subjected to amplification by immunoSEQ multiplex PCR with primers that anneal to V and J segments. A synthetic immune receptor repertoire was used to minimize amplification bias, and remaining bias was computationally removed after sequencing. Concerning the study's data processing: Custom Python scripts were used to quantify repertoire diversity as the Shannon entropy index. Unsorted, CD4+ and CD8+ repertoires were analyzed separately, except for combined analyses in which CD4+ and CD8+ sequences were merged in silico. Clonal expansion was defined as at least a 2-fold frequency increase after treatment relative to C1D1, with a pseudocount of 0.5 for undetected baseline clones. Clones with 0 or 1 copy at C1D1 were defined as singleton clones, while clones with 2 or more copies were defined as non-singleton clones. Clones expanded in unsorted samples were assigned a CD4+, CD8+ or unknown annotation through matching of protein sequences in sorted samples from the same patient. Wilcoxon tests on paired samples were used to test diversity changes from C1D1 to C4D1. The table was pulled from immuneACCESS by TCRdb, which kept in-frame rearrangements only. Such tables lose some clones; where checked, under half of the loss comes from unresolved V genes, and the rest has no known cause. That table furnishes V, J and clone size, whereas the DNA furnished D and trimming. The sample contains some 96,000 clones, roughly 80% of them found a single time. The ten largest account for around 15% of the sample.

This specimen belongs to a study of PD-1 blockade in classical Hodgkin lymphoma (TCRdb year 2020). About the study as a whole: Nivolumab dosing was 3 mg/kg intravenously every 2 weeks, continuing until either disease progression or unacceptable toxicity. A peripheral blood immune signature of response to PD-1 blockade in classical Hodgkin lymphoma was defined using TCR beta sequencing and CyTOF. General conclusions and limits of the study: Patients starting nivolumab less than 1 year after ASCT had lower diversity and were excluded from later analyses to avoid confounding by immune reconstitution. Newly diagnosed patients were reported to have lower baseline TCR diversity than healthy donors, and relapsed/refractory patients were reported to have lower baseline TCR diversity still. Baseline diversity similar to that of newly diagnosed patients was observed in trial patients achieving complete response, whereas significantly lower diversity was observed in partial responders and progressors. By C4D1, a significant rise was seen in CD4+ TCR diversity but not in CD8+ TCR diversity (p=0.0027 vs p=0.16), and the rise was most apparent among complete responders (p=0.02). The study was restricted to a single clinical trial cohort, and the causes of repertoire differences, possibly disease activity or prior therapy, were left undefined.

The sample's time point label, decoded: cycle 2 day 1 (C2D1) of nivolumab. Every trial patient had relapsed after autologous stem cell transplantation, and cohorts A, B and C differed in prior brentuximab vedotin exposure. The trial cohort included fewer than 65 patients with relapsed/refractory classical Hodgkin lymphoma, and each patient had a best overall response of complete response, partial response or progressive disease. Single-agent nivolumab was administered to trial patients in the multi-cohort phase II CheckMate 205 trial. An independent review committee assessed best overall response by applying the 2007 International Working Group response criteria. Trial PBMCs were collected just before the start of nivolumab (C1D1) and during therapy at cycle 2 day 1 and cycle 4 day 1. Peripheral blood was collected in 8 mL Vacutainer Cell Preparation Tubes, from which PBMCs were isolated by centrifugation and then cryopreserved.

This TCR was sampled from a human donor with classical Hodgkin lymphoma. The chain joins TRBV6-4 to TRBJ1-1, with a weak D call of TRBD1 (5 bases match). The sequencing here drew on peripheral blood mononuclear cells (PBMCs), taken before the second cycle of nivolumab. The DNA reads as follows: TGTGCCAGCAGTGCCAGGACATACACTGAAGCTTTCTTT. The resulting protein is CASSARTYTEAFF.